A single sample gave rise to the 26 T cell receptor beta chains below, sequenced in a study of shared clonotypes between healthy human individuals. This table comes from immunoSEQ multiplex PCR, and its TCRdb copy is limited to in-frame clones, with some not included. The sample records about 2.4 million clones, 90% to 95% being singletons. The sample was naive CD4+ T cells from PBMCs. Specified subset: CD45RA+ positively selected. These receptors all stem from a man aged 18 to 29 in good health. Some clones in this sample may be carry-over from other donors' samples.

This clone was detected once. The genes are TRBV13 and TRBJ2-2, with 7 nucleotides matching TRBD2. V shed 5 bases and J 1 base; nucleotides not matched to a gene: 10. Germline lookup yields CDR1 PRHDT and CDR2 FYEKMQ (reference sequence). The CDR3 loop spans 17 amino acids. DNA of the CDR3: TGTGCCAGCAGCGCCCGGGCTAGCGGACAGAACACCGGGGAGCTGTTTTTT. Amino acids: CASSARASGQNTGELFF.

V is TRBV28 and J is TRBJ1-6; TRBD1 agrees at 9 bases. Looked up from germline, CDR1 is MDHEN and CDR2 is SYDVKM. The CDR3 has 16 amino acids. V lost 2 bases, J lost 5 bases, and 4 bases stayed unmatched. DNA of the CDR3: TGTGCCAGCAGTTTACAAGGACAGGGGAATAATTCACCCCTCCACTTT. It is translated as CASSLQGQGNNSPLHF.

V gene TRBV28 combines with J gene TRBJ1-4; 7 positions agree with TRBD1. V dropped 6 bases and J dropped 10; count of bases not matched to a gene: 14. From germline, CDR1 is MDHEN and CDR2 SYDVKM. The CDR3 runs to 15 residues. In nucleotides, the CDR3 is TGTGCCAGCAGCGTAGACAGTTTAGGGGGCGGAAAACTGTTTTTT. Translating it yields CASSVDSLGGGKLFF.

The sample holds one count of this clone. The chain uses TRBV29-1 and TRBJ2-7; D unresolved. Germline V gene lookup returns CDR1 SQVTM and CDR2 ANQGSEA. V dropped 6 bases and J dropped 0 bases, with 12 bases sitting between them. CDR3 length equals 13 residues. The chain's CDR3 is CSVLGLFSYEQYF. The CDR3 region has the DNA TGCAGCGTCCTGGGCCTGTTCTCCTACGAGCAGTACTTC.

This clone came up a few times. The CDR3 sequence is CAGSASETYEQYF. The CDR3 DNA reads TGTGCCGGATCAGCGTCAGAGACCTACGAGCAGTACTTC. The chain combines TRBV2 with TRBJ2-7, with D unclear. This CDR3 has 13 amino acids. The germline gives CDR1 SNHLY, CDR2 FYNNEI. V was pared by 11 bases and J by 2 bases, with 16 bases between. The full variable domain, rest sourced from reference TRBV2 and TRBJ2-7, is EPEVTQTPSHQVTQMGQEVILRCVPISNHLYFYWYRQILGQKVEFLVSFYNNEISEKSEIFDDQFSVERPDGSNFTLKIRSTKLEDSAMYFCAGSASETYEQYFGPGTRLTVT.

The rearrangement uses TRBV11-2 and TRBJ2-2; D could derive from TRBD1 or TRBD2 (5 bases each). Trimming took 5 bases from V and 5 from J, leaving 12 bases between them. CDR1 and CDR2 (germline): SGHAT, FQNNGV. This CDR3 is built from 14 residues. The CDR3: CASSPVRGTGELFF. CDR3 bases: TGTGCCAGCAGCCCCGTGAGGGGTACCGGGGAGCTGTTTTTT.

The rearrangement links TRBV6-6 to TRBJ1-5, with D perhaps TRBD1 (5 bases). V dropped 7 bases and J dropped 0 bases, with 16 bases sitting between them. CDR3 size: 16 residues. In germline, CDR1 is MNHNY, CDR2 SVGAGI (reference sequence). Written as DNA, the CDR3 is TGTGCCAGCACCACGTCCGGGGGATATAGCAATCAGCCCCAGCATTTT. This codes for CASTTSGGYSNQPQHF.

V and J are TRBV5-6 and TRBJ2-7; weak D call: TRBD1 (5 bases). CDR3 length: 13 amino acids. V was pared by 0 bases and J by 6 bases, with 10 bases between. CDR1 is SGHDT, CDR2 YYEEEE, per germline. This CDR3 reads CASSLAGRAEQYF. The DNA for the CDR3 is TGTGCCAGCAGCTTGGCCGGCAGGGCCGAGCAGTACTTC.

The chain has TRBV6-5 and TRBJ2-3; no reliable D call. Germline V CDR1 and CDR2: MNHEY, SVGAGI. The CDR3 has 13 amino acids. Trimming stripped 5 bases from V and 2 bases from J, with 8 bases between. CDR3 DNA sequence: TGTGCCAGCAGTCTTGAACACACAGATACGCAGTATTTT. Protein sequence: CASSLEHTDTQYF.

To note about this clone: The identical CDR3 is also encoded by other nucleotide sequences in the sample. The chain is built from TRBV6-5 and TRBJ2-5; D is undetermined. Germline V lookup: CDR1 MNHEY, CDR2 SVGAGI. CDR3 length: 13 residues. V was shortened by 6 bases and J by 2 bases, with 10 bases between the two germline ends. The CDR3, as DNA: TGTGCCAGCAGACGTACACTACAAGAGACCCAGTACTTC. It codes for CASRRTLQETQYF.

This chain uses TRBV28 with TRBJ1-3; no firm D call. V lost 8 bases, J lost 4 bases, and 12 bases lay in between. The CDR3 extends over 13 amino acids. Germline V CDR1 and CDR2: MDHEN, SYDVKM. In DNA form, the CDR3 reads TGTGCCAGCGGCAGGCAACACGGAAACACCATATATTTT. This encodes CASGRQHGNTIYF.

A word on this clone: This CDR3 is also generated by other DNA sequences in the sample. This sequence joins TRBV4-3 and TRBJ2-1; no firm D call. Trimming shortened V by 1 base and J by 1 base, and 5 bases separated the two germline ends. The CDR3 spans 14 residues. Looked up from germline, CDR1 is LGHNA and CDR2 is YSLEER. CDR3 sequence: CASSQARSYNEQFF. CDR3 bases: TGCGCCAGCAGCCAAGCTAGGTCCTACAATGAGCAGTTCTTC.

The rearrangement uses TRBV11-3 and TRBJ2-2; weak D call: TRBD2 (6 bases). Germline V lookup: CDR1 SGHNT, CDR2 YENEEA. This CDR3 has 15 residues. Trimming left V 5 bases short and J 6 bases short, with 16 bases between. In DNA form, the CDR3 reads TGTGCCAGCAGCACCCGTGGTGCGGGGCCCGGGGAGCTGTTTTTT. This translates into CASSTRGAGPGELFF.

This chain joins TRBV5-4 and TRBJ2-1; TRBD2 matches 11 bases. The ends lost 3 bases at V and 7 bases at J; junction bases unmatched: 6. The germline gives CDR1 SGHNT, CDR2 YYREEE (reference sequence). This CDR3 has 15 amino acids. The DNA of the CDR3 is TGTGCCAGCAGCTCACTAGCGGGAGATCGTAATGAGCAGTTCTTC. It specifies CASSSLAGDRNEQFF.

The rearrangement uses TRBV6-6 and TRBJ1-5; no reliable D call. This CDR3 is 15 amino acids long. Trimming shortened V by 2 bases and J by 3 bases, and 11 bases separated the two germline ends. Germline-derived CDR1 and CDR2 are MNHNY and SVGAGI (reference sequence). The CDR3 loop reads CASSYDDRINQPQHF. In DNA form, the CDR3 reads TGTGCCAGCAGTTACGATGACCGGATCAATCAGCCCCAGCATTTT.

The chain is built from TRBV28 and TRBJ1-2; maybe TRBD1 (6 bases). The CDR3 runs to 17 residues. With 2 bases removed from V and 0 bases from J, the gap between germline ends came to 16 bases. Germline CDR1 is MDHEN and CDR2 is SYDVKM. The CDR3 is CASSLGMGARANYGYTF. CDR3 coding DNA: TGTGCCAGCAGTTTAGGCATGGGGGCGAGAGCTAACTATGGCTACACCTTC.

The chain recombines TRBV6-5 with TRBJ2-7; weak D call: TRBD1 (6 bases). The CDR3 is 14 amino acids. Trimming removed 4 bases at V and 0 bases at J, with 10 bases between. The germline V gene encodes CDR1 MNHEY and CDR2 SVGAGI. The CDR3 is CASSSTGSSYEQYF. The CDR3 region has the DNA TGTGCCAGCAGTTCGACAGGCAGCTCCTACGAGCAGTACTTC.

V and J are TRBV28 and TRBJ2-6, with unresolved D. CDR3 length equals 16 residues. Trimming left V 8 bases short and J 0 bases short, with 14 bases between. Germline CDR1 is MDHEN and CDR2 is SYDVKM. DNA of the CDR3: TGTGCCAGCTCTTACTGGCCCACCTCTGGGGCCAACGTCCTGACTTTC. As protein: CASSYWPTSGANVLTF.

The V call is TRBV4-2, the J call TRBJ1-4; D gene uncertain. V was clipped by 4 bases and J by 0 bases, with 15 bases between them. The germline gives CDR1 LGHNA, CDR2 YNFKEQ. There are 17 residues in the CDR3. The CDR3 coding sequence is TGTGCCAGCAGCCCCGGGAGGGAACTCCCAACTAATGAAAAACTGTTTTTT. Amino acids: CASSPGRELPTNEKLFF.

Turning to this clone: Within the sample, other DNA sequences also encode this same CDR3. This chain connects TRBV7-9 to TRBJ2-1, with TRBD2 matching over 13 bases. CDR1 and CDR2 (germline): SEHNR, FQNEAQ (reference sequence). The ends lost 6 bases at V and 8 bases at J; junction bases unmatched: 7. This CDR3 has 15 amino acids. In DNA, the CDR3 is TGTGCCAGCAGACCTACTAGCGGGAGGGGTGATGAGCAGTTCTTC. Protein product: CASRPTSGRGDEQFF.

Comment on this clone: Within the sample, other DNA sequences also encode this same CDR3. The chain employs TRBV7-9 and TRBJ2-7, with 7 bases lining up with TRBD2. Trimming at V came to 5 bases and at J to 2 bases, leaving 6 bases not matched to a gene. The germline V gene has CDR1 SEHNR and CDR2 FQNEAQ (reference sequence). The CDR3 is made up of 14 amino acids. As DNA, the CDR3 is TGTGCCAGCAGCCTGGGGGGGGAAACCTACGAGCAGTACTTC. Translating gives CASSLGGETYEQYF.

This clone was detected only once. The rearrangement links TRBV5-1 to TRBJ1-1; D gene uncertain. Germline V gene data show CDR1 as SGHRS and CDR2 as YFSETQ. This CDR3 is built from 14 residues. Trimming took off 0 bases at V and 6 bases at J, with 12 bases between the two ends. The CDR3 nucleotides are TGCGCCAGCAGCTTGGCCCTGGTTGGGGCTGAAGCTTTCTTT. This codes for CASSLALVGAEAFF.

The chain couples TRBV5-3 to TRBJ2-3, with D tentatively TRBD2 (6 bases). TRBV5-3 is filed as an ORF, its function uncertain. Trimming removed 2 bases at V and 0 bases at J, with 13 bases between. This CDR3 region has 16 residues. Here the CDR3 reads CARSLNSGSSTDTQYF. CDR3 sequence (DNA): TGTGCCAGAAGCTTAAATAGCGGATCTAGCACAGATACGCAGTATTTT.

The DNA of the CDR3 is TGCAGCGTTTTCGGGACAGGGGGCGCGAACACCGGGGAGCTGTTTTTT. Translated, it gives CSVFGTGGANTGELFF. V gene TRBV29-1 combines with J gene TRBJ2-2; TRBD1 aligns across 12 bases. This CDR3 has 16 amino acids. Germline V gives CDR1 SQVTM, CDR2 ANQGSEA. Trimming at V came to 5 bases and at J to 0 bases, leaving 4 bases not matched to a gene.

This clone was observed a handful of times. The rearrangement joins TRBV7-9 to TRBJ1-5; 9 bases are shared with TRBD1. CDR1 is SEHNR and CDR2 is FQNEAQ in the germline V gene (reference sequence). V was clipped by 6 bases and J by 4 bases; unmatched bases: 7. The CDR3 totals 15 residues. CDR3 bases: TGTGCCAGCAGTAACACCGGGACAGGGAATCAGCCCCAGCATTTT. This sequence encodes CASSNTGTGNQPQHF.

The chain couples TRBV5-1 to TRBJ2-1; 7 positions match TRBD1. CDR1 SGHRS and CDR2 YFSETQ come from the germline V gene. Trimming cost V 3 bases and J 4 bases; bases outside gene matches: 4. There are 14 residues in the CDR3. The CDR3 sequence: CASSSGQEYNEQFF. In DNA, the CDR3 is TGCGCCAGCAGCTCAGGACAGGAATACAATGAGCAGTTCTTC.